This record concerns one T cell receptor beta chain sequence. These data originate in a study of post-analysis software for immune sequencing data. Study-wide background: As for disease course, relapsing-remitting, secondary progressive and progressive-relapsing multiple sclerosis were all included.

Included in the TCR beta cDNA libraries were unique molecular identifiers. Starting from approximately 1 to 10 million T cells, the study yielded about 500,000 cDNA molecules. From the PCR reads, TCRdb called clonotypes with MiXCR, one entry per CDR3 protein. The table has a few hundred thousand distinct CDR3 sequences, approximately 31% seen once. The material sequenced was blood. This sequence originates from a girl aged 2-17 years with multiple sclerosis.

The CDR3, as DNA: TGTGCCAGCAGTTTAGATATGCACAACTATGGCTACACCTTC. Translation: CASSLDMHNYGYTF. The gene calls are TRBV27 and TRBJ1-2; D call uncertain. CDR3 length: 14 residues. V lost 2 bases to trimming and J lost 2 bases, with 9 bases between them. CDR1 and CDR2 from the germline V gene are MNHEY and SMNVEV (reference sequence).